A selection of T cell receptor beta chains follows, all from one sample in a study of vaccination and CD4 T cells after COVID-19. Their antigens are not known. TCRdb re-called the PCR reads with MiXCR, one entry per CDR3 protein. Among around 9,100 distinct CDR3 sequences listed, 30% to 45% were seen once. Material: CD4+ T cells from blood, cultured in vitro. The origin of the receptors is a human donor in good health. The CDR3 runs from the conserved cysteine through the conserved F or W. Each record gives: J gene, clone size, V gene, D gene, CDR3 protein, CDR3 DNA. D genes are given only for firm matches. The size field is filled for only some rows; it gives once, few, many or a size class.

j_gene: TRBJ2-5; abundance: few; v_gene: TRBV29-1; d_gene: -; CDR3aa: CSVEVVSGETQYF; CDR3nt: TGCAGCGTTGAGGTAGTCTCGGGGGAGACCCAGTACTTC
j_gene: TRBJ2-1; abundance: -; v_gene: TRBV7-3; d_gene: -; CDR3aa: CASSYLRSGEQFF; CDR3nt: TGTGCCAGCAGCTACCTTCGCTCCGGTGAGCAGTTCTTC
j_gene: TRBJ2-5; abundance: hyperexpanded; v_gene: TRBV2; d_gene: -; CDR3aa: CASSEARGAGTQYF; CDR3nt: TGTGCCAGCAGTGAAGCTCGAGGGGCAGGGACCCAGTACTTC
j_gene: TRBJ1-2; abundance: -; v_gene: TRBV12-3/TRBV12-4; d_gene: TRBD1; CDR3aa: CASIPGQGYGYTF; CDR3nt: TGTGCCAGCATCCCGGGACAGGGCTATGGCTACACCTTC
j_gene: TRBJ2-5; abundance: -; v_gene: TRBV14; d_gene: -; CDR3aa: CASSQRTGNILETQYF; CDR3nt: TGTGCCAGCAGCCAAAGGACGGGGAATATACTTGAGACCCAGTACTTC
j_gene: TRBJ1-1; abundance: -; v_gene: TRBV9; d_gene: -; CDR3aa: CASSVVSWGSDTEAFF; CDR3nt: TGTGCCAGCAGCGTAGTATCATGGGGGAGTGACACTGAAGCTTTCTTT
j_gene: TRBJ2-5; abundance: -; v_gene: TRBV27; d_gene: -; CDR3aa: CASRLWGRQETQYF; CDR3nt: TGTGCCAGCAGGTTGTGGGGGCGACAAGAGACCCAGTACTTC
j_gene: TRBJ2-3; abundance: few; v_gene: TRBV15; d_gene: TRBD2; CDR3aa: CATSSFRAGAGDTQYF; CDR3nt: TGTGCCACCAGCAGTTTTAGGGCGGGAGCGGGAGATACGCAGTATTTT
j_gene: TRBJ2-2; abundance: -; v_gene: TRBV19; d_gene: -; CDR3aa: CASSKFKGATSPTGELFF; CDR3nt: TGTGCCAGTAGTAAGTTCAAGGGGGCGACTAGCCCCACCGGGGAGCTGTTTTTT
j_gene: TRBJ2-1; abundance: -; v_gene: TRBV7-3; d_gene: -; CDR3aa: CASSFHSGTRRGEQFF; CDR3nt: TGTGCCAGCAGCTTCCACTCCGGGACCCGCCGTGGTGAGCAGTTCTTC
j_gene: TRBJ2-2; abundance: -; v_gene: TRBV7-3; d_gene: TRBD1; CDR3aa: CASSAARTGGLVGELFF; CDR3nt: TGTGCCAGCAGCGCCGCGAGGACAGGGGGCTTGGTCGGGGAGCTGTTTTTT
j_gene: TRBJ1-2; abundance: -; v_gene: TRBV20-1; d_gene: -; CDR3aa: CSANGQGDGYTF; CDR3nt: TGCAGTGCTAACGGGCAGGGAGATGGCTACACCTTC
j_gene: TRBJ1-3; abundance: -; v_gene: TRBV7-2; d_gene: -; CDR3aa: CASSPVGGLRGNTIYF; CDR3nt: TGTGCCAGCAGCCCAGTCGGGGGGTTACGTGGAAACACCATATATTTT
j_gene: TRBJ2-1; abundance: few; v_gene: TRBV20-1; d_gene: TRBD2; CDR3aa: CSARGIAGATYNEQFF; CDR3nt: TGCAGTGCTAGAGGAATAGCGGGAGCGACCTACAATGAGCAGTTCTTC
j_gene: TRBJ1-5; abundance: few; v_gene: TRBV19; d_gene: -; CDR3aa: CASTAAGRGNQPQHF; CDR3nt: TGTGCCAGCACAGCGGCAGGTAGGGGCAATCAGCCCCAGCATTTT
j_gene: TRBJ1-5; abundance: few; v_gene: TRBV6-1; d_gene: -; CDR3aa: CASSNLSGRSNQPQHF; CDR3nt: TGTGCCAGCAGTAATCTATCGGGTCGGAGCAATCAGCCCCAGCATTTT
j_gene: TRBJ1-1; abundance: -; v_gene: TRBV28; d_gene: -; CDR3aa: CASSFPRKGRLVWTEAFF; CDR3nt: TGTGCCAGCAGTTTCCCAAGAAAGGGGCGATTAGTTTGGACTGAAGCTTTCTTT
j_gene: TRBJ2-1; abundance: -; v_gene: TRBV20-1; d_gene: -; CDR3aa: CSARSEVEYNEQFF; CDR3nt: TGCAGTGCTAGGTCTGAGGTGGAATACAATGAGCAGTTCTTC